This T cell receptor beta chain emerged from a study of cytomegalovirus exposure and HLA in healthy donors. Study-level information: The 120 validation repertoires were produced on the same platform as the 550 to 700 repertoires of the first cohort. This was reported in a later analysis.

In the case of this clone: No antigen is known for it.

The CDR3 length is 18 residues. Germline loops: CDR1 SEHNR, CDR2 FQNEAQ (reference sequence). V lost 0 bases to trimming and J lost 2 bases; unmatched junction nucleotides: 10. The table came from immunoSEQ multiplex PCR; TCRdb's copy has only in-frame clones and leaves some out. The sample holds 90,000 or so clones, less than 85% seen once. The approximately 120-subject validation cohort, separate from the approximately 670-subject first cohort, included the donors. General study findings and limits: In the 120 validation repertoires, a later analysis found that first-cohort TCR clusters tended to co-occur.

The J gene is TRBJ2-1, the V gene TRBV7-9, with TRBD2 matching 7 bases. The sequencing input was PBMCs. The source of this sequence is a young man in good health and CMV-seropositive. As DNA, the CDR3 is TGTGCCAGCAGCTTAGCCCCGGCCGGCCTAGCGGCCTACAATGAGCAGTTCTTC. Protein product: CASSLAPAGLAAYNEQFF.